A single sample gave rise to the 11 T cell receptor beta chains below, sequenced in a study of blood T cell repertoires in COVID-19. Measured with immunoSEQ multiplex PCR; TCRdb has only the in-frame clones, and not every one. The table includes roughly 250,000 clones, around 85% detected once. The sequenced sample was PBMCs or T cells enriched from blood (not recorded which). These receptors originate from a woman aged 40 to 50 with acute COVID-19.

This chain joins TRBV2 and TRBJ2-5; D gene unclear. Germline loops: CDR1 SNHLY, CDR2 FYNNEI. Trimming pared 0 bases from V and 9 bases from J, leaving 8 bases between. The CDR3 has 12 amino acids. CDR3 in amino acids: CASSEAYLAQYF. The CDR3 DNA reads TGTGCCAGCAGTGAAGCATACTTGGCCCAGTACTTC.

The chain employs TRBV11-2 and TRBJ2-7; 8 bases are a match to TRBD1. Losses at the gene ends were 0 bases for V and 4 bases for J; bases not matched to a gene: 5. Germline V CDR1 and CDR2: SGHAT, FQNNGV. This CDR3 has 15 residues. The CDR3 loop is CASSLEIQGVYEQYF. In DNA, the CDR3 is TGTGCCAGCAGCTTAGAAATACAGGGGGTTTACGAGCAGTACTTC.

The table lists this clone with a few counts. The rearrangement uses TRBV6-5 and TRBJ2-7; 9 positions agree with TRBD1. The V gene end was trimmed by 6 bases and the J gene end by 3 bases; junction bases not matched to a gene: 3. Germline CDR1 is MNHEY and CDR2 is SVGAGI. The CDR3 length is 13 residues. This CDR3 reads CASRWDRVYEQYF. The CDR3 DNA follows: TGTGCCAGCAGGTGGGACAGGGTCTACGAGCAGTACTTC.

V is TRBV19 and J is TRBJ1-4, with TRBD1 as a possible D gene (6 bases). The CDR3 is 13 residues long. Trimming took 7 bases from V and 7 from J, leaving 13 bases between them. Germline lookup yields CDR1 LNHDA and CDR2 SQIVND (reference sequence). The CDR3: CASKDSPSEKLFF. The CDR3 DNA sequence: TGTGCCAGTAAGGACAGCCCTAGTGAAAAACTGTTTTTT.

This clone occurred once. The chain is built from TRBV14 and TRBJ1-4; 12 nucleotides align to TRBD1. The CDR3 extends over 19 amino acids. V gave up 6 bases and J gave up 5 bases; unmatched junction bases: 16. Germline V gene data show CDR1 as SGHDN and CDR2 as FVKESK. CDR3 DNA: TGTGCCAGCAGTCGGGACAGGGGGCTTTCGTTGGGGCGGAATGAAAAACTGTTTTTT. This codes for CASSRDRGLSLGRNEKLFF.

The CDR3 region is CASSFTSGKSTDTQYF. As DNA, the CDR3 is TGCGCCAGCAGTTTTACTAGCGGGAAAAGCACAGATACGCAGTATTTT. J is TRBJ2-3 and V is TRBV10-1, with 10 positions matching TRBD2. Germline assignment: CDR1 WNHNN and CDR2 SYGVQD (reference sequence). V was pared by 5 bases and J by 0 bases, with 5 bases of the junction left unmatched. CDR3 length equals 16 residues.

The chain links TRBV21-1 to TRBJ2-2; the tabulated D call, TRBD1, remains unverified against the DNA. TRBV21-1 is labeled a pseudogene. CDR3 length: 13 residues. This chain's CDR3 is CASKGRTSGELFF. The CDR3 bases are TGTGCCAGCAAGGGCCGGACATCCGGGGAGCTGTTTTTT.

The chain employs TRBV3-1 (or the pseudogene TRBV3-2) and TRBJ2-7; 8 bases fit TRBD1. The CDR3 covers 14 residues. The J segment lost 6 bases and the V segment lost 0 bases, leaving 4 bases of the junction unmatched. Germline lookup yields CDR1 LGHDT and CDR2 YNNKEL (reference sequence). CDR3 coding DNA: TGTGCCAGCAGCCAAGACAGGACAGGGTTCGAGCAGTACTTC. This encodes CASSQDRTGFEQYF.

The J gene is TRBJ1-1, the V gene TRBV5-1; D unresolved. V shed 0 bases and J shed 1 base, with 7 bases lying between them. The V gene's germline CDR1 is SGHRS and CDR2 YFSETQ. The CDR3 has 14 residues. CDR3: CASSLAVQNTEAFF. DNA for the CDR3: TGCGCCAGCAGCTTGGCAGTGCAGAACACTGAAGCTTTCTTT.

The chain employs TRBV4-2 and TRBJ2-1; a possible D gene is TRBD1 (6 bases). Deletions cut 0 bases from V and 0 bases from J, with 9 bases between. Germline values: CDR1 LGHNA, CDR2 YNFKEQ. This CDR3 is 16 amino acids long. This CDR3 reads CASSQEGGNSYNEQFF. CDR3 coding DNA: TGTGCCAGCAGCCAAGAAGGGGGAAACTCCTACAATGAGCAGTTCTTC.

The chain has TRBV24-1 and TRBJ2-1; TRBD1 matches at 9 bases. The germline gives CDR1 KGHDR, CDR2 SFDVKD. The CDR3 is made up of 16 amino acids. V lost 4 bases and J lost 5; bases outside the gene matches: 8. The CDR3 DNA is TGTGCCACCAGTGACCGAACGGGACAGGGAGACAATGAGCAGTTCTTC. Translating gives CATSDRTGQGDNEQFF.